The 30 T cell receptor beta chains below come from one sample, sequenced in a study of shared clonotypes between healthy human individuals. Generated by immunoSEQ multiplex PCR, the TCRdb table keeps only in-frame clones and is missing some. The sample has about 1 million clones, around 75% seen once. Sample: memory CD4+ T cells sorted from blood. As for subset: CD45RA-negative fraction. The receptors here all came from a man younger than 30 in good health.

This clone was picked up a small number of times. The chain carries TRBV5-4 and TRBJ1-1, with D unclear. The CDR3 spans 12 residues. With 0 bases removed from V and 6 bases from J, the gap between germline ends came to 6 bases. The germline CDR1 and CDR2 sequences are SGHNT and YYREEE (reference sequence). CDR3 sequence (DNA): TGTGCCAGCAGCTTGGCCGGATCTGAAGCTTTCTTT. Encoded protein: CASSLAGSEAFF.

As concerns this clone: Compared with germline, one end of the junction differs, possibly owing to a read error. This chain joins TRBV7-7 and TRBJ2-2; no reliable D call. The germline V gene has CDR1 SSHAT and CDR2 FNYEAQ (reference sequence). The CDR3 length is 13 residues. Written as DNA, the CDR3 is TGTGCTAGCAGCCCGGGCCGTACCGGGGAGCTGTTTTTT. It codes for CASSPGRTGELFF.

This rearrangement joins TRBV18 to TRBJ2-5, with D uncertain. The CDR3 is 15 residues long. The germline V gene has CDR1 KGHSH and CDR2 LQKENI. Trimming removed 3 bases at V and 3 bases at J, with 14 bases between. The CDR3 sequence is CASSPEGAPKETQYF. For the CDR3, the DNA is TGTGCCAGCTCACCGGAAGGAGCCCCTAAAGAGACCCAGTACTTC. The full variable domain, in which reference TRBV18 and TRBJ2-5 provide the parts outside the CDR3, is NAGVMQNPRHLVRRRGQEARLRCSPMKGHSHVYWYRQLPEEGLKFMVYLQKENIIDESGMPKERFSAEFPKEGPSILRIQQVVRGDSAAYFCASSPEGAPKETQYFGPGTRLLVL.

CDR3 sequence reads: CASSPGIPGISGNTIYF. The CDR3 DNA sequence: TGTGCCAGCTCACCAGGGATTCCGGGTATTTCTGGAAACACCATATATTTT. This chain connects TRBV18 to TRBJ1-3; D ambiguous. V was cut by 2 bases and J by 1 base, with 15 bases left in between. Germline V gene lookup returns CDR1 KGHSH and CDR2 LQKENI. CDR3 length equals 17 residues.

This clone has more than one count but fewer than ten. V usage is TRBV19 and J usage is TRBJ2-7; D might be TRBD1 (6 bases). In germline, CDR1 is LNHDA, CDR2 SQIVND (reference sequence). CDR3 length: 12 amino acids. V was clipped by 10 bases and J by 7 bases, with 17 bases between them. CDR3 sequence (DNA): TGTGCCACTAAACAGGGTTTTGATGAGCAGTACTTC. Translated, it gives CATKQGFDEQYF.

A few counts support this clone. V usage is TRBV11-2 and J usage is TRBJ2-7, with a weak D call TRBD1 (6 bases). The CDR3 extends over 15 amino acids. Per the germline V gene, CDR1 is SGHAT and CDR2 is FQNNGV. Trimming cost V 1 base and J 4 bases, with 14 bases left between them. The CDR3, as DNA: TGTGCCAGCAGCTTAGTGGGGACAATTTTTTACGAGCAGTACTTC. It translates to CASSLVGTIFYEQYF.

This chain joins TRBV19 and TRBJ2-2, with D perhaps given as TRBD1 or TRBD2 (5 bases each). This CDR3 spans 16 amino acids. Trimming took 5 bases from V and 4 from J, leaving 17 bases between them. Per germline, CDR1 LNHDA and CDR2 SQIVND (reference sequence). CDR3 bases: TGTGCCAGTAGTTCCTCGGCCTGGGGGTCCACCGGGGAGCTGTTTTTT. Translated: CASSSSAWGSTGELFF.

The rearrangement uses TRBV7-2 and TRBJ2-1; 8 nucleotides align to TRBD2. The CDR3 loop spans 13 amino acids. Germline CDR1 and CDR2: SGHTA and FQGNSA. V lost 4 bases and J lost 10; bases outside the gene matches: 6. The CDR3 region has the DNA TGTGCCAGCAGCTCGGGACTAGGCAGGGAGCAGTTCTTC. It translates to CASSSGLGREQFF. Full variable domain (remainder filled in from reference TRBV7-2 and TRBJ2-1): GAGVSQSPSNKVTEKGKDVELRCDPISGHTALYWYRQSLGQGLEFLIYFQGNSAPDKSGLPSDRFSAERTGGSVSTLTIQRTQQEDSAVYLCASSSGLGREQFFGPGTRLTVL.

The chain uses TRBV2 and TRBJ2-7; TRBD1 aligns across 7 bases. This CDR3 is built from 15 residues. Trimming removed 6 bases from V and 0 bases from J; junction bases left unmatched: 8. The germline V gene has CDR1 SNHLY and CDR2 FYNNEI. The CDR3 DNA reads TGTGCCAGCAGCTTGACGGCAGGGGGCTCCTACGAGCAGTACTTC. Its translation is CASSLTAGGSYEQYF.

The V gene is TRBV5-6, the J gene TRBJ1-2, with 10 bases aligning to TRBD1. In germline, CDR1 is SGHDT, CDR2 YYEEEE. The junction had 5 bases not matched to a gene; V was cut back by 4 bases and J by 2 bases. The CDR3 runs 15 residues. Written as DNA, the CDR3 is TGTGCCAGCAGCCATGGGACAGGGGTGAACTATGGCTACACCTTC. Protein: CASSHGTGVNYGYTF.

This clone was seen only a few times. This sequence joins TRBV11-2 and TRBJ2-1; D is undetermined. Germline values: CDR1 SGHAT, CDR2 FQNNGV. The CDR3 extends over 15 amino acids. The ends were cut back, 1 base at V and 8 bases at J, with 15 bases in the middle. The CDR3, as DNA: TGTGCCAGCAGCTTAGGATGGCTGGCAGGCGATGAGCAGTTCTTC. This gives the protein CASSLGWLAGDEQFF. The full variable domain, its missing parts supplied by reference TRBV11-2 and TRBJ2-1, is EAGVAQSPRYKIIEKRQSVAFWCNPISGHATLYWYQQILGQGPKLLIQFQNNGVVDDSQLPKDRFSAERLKGVDSTLKIQPAKLEDSAVYLCASSLGWLAGDEQFFGPGTRLTVL.

The chain is built from TRBV5-8 and TRBJ2-4; D may be TRBD2 (6 bases). V was clipped by 4 bases and J by 0 bases, with 11 bases between them. Germline CDR1 and CDR2: SGHTS and YDEGEE. The CDR3 runs to 15 residues. The CDR3 is CASSLGTPAKNIQYF. CDR3 DNA: TGTGCCAGCAGCCTGGGGACTCCAGCCAAAAACATTCAGTACTTC.

The chain is built from TRBV7-9 and TRBJ2-7; unclear D gene. Germline V CDR1 and CDR2: SEHNR, FQNEAQ (reference sequence). Trimming stripped 5 bases from V and 6 bases from J, with 17 bases between. The CDR3 length is 14 residues. The CDR3 here is CASSRRQELGEQYF. The DNA for the CDR3 is TGTGCCAGCAGCCGCCGCCAGGAACTGGGCGAGCAGTACTTC.

This chain uses TRBV25-1 with TRBJ2-2, with 8 bases fitting TRBD1. V lost 9 bases to trimming and J lost 2 bases; unmatched junction nucleotides: 5. The CDR3 has 14 residues. Germline V gene lookup returns CDR1 MGHDK and CDR2 SYGVNS. The CDR3 spells CASRDRGNTGELFF. The CDR3 region has the DNA TGTGCCAGTCGAGACAGGGGTAACACCGGGGAGCTGTTTTTT.

This clone came up a few times. The chain recombines TRBV6-5 with TRBJ1-2; TRBD1 matches 9 bases. After removal of 6 bases from V and 4 bases from J, the junction contained 6 bases not matched to a gene. The CDR3 contains 14 residues. Per germline, CDR1 MNHEY and CDR2 SVGAGI. In DNA form, the CDR3 reads TGTGCCAGCAGGTCGGGACAGGGCGCCTATGGCTACACCTTC. It encodes CASRSGQGAYGYTF.

The chain has TRBV10-3 and TRBJ2-2; TRBD1 matches 7 bases. Trimming at V came to 11 bases and at J to 7 bases, leaving 10 bases not matched to a gene. Germline V gives CDR1 ENHRY, CDR2 SYGVKD. This CDR3 region has 13 residues. CDR3 sequence reads: CARRQGPGGELFF. CDR3 nucleotide sequence: TGTGCCCGCCGACAGGGACCGGGCGGGGAGCTGTTTTTT.

This rearrangement joins TRBV7-2 to TRBJ2-1; D is perhaps TRBD1 (5 bases). This CDR3 comprises 13 residues. CDR1 and CDR2 from the germline V gene are SGHTA and FQGNSA. The V end lost 4 bases, the J end lost 6 bases, and 10 bases lay between the germline ends. The CDR3 sequence: CASSSDRPNEQFF. The CDR3 DNA follows: TGTGCCAGCAGCTCTGACAGACCCAATGAGCAGTTCTTC.

The rearrangement uses TRBV5-4 and TRBJ2-7; the match to TRBD2 covers 16 bases. CDR1 is SGHNT and CDR2 is YYREEE in the germline V gene (reference sequence). The V segment lost 0 bases and the J segment 2 bases; nucleotides outside the gene matches: 2. The CDR3 has 17 amino acids. CDR3 coding DNA: TGTGCCAGCAGCTTGGCCGGGACTAGCGGGAGGGCCTACGAGCAGTACTTC. Protein sequence: CASSLAGTSGRAYEQYF.

The chain joins TRBV5-6 to TRBJ1-4; D may be TRBD1 (6 bases). This CDR3 is 14 amino acids long. V lost 4 bases, J lost 7 bases, and 14 bases lay in between. Germline lookup yields CDR1 SGHDT and CDR2 YYEEEE. DNA for the CDR3: TGTGCCAGCAGCAATTTACAGGGAATTGAAAAACTGTTTTTT. Amino acids: CASSNLQGIEKLFF. The entire variable domain, with the rest obtained from reference TRBV5-6 and TRBJ1-4, is as follows: DAGVTQSPTHLIKTRGQQVTLRCSPKSGHDTVSWYQQALGQGPQFIFQYYEEEERQRGNFPDRFSGHQFPNYSSELNVNALLLGDSALYLCASSNLQGIEKLFFGSGTQLSVL.

The chain recombines TRBV30 with TRBJ1-2, with D unresolved. There are 13 residues in the CDR3. Germline CDR1 reads GTSNPN; CDR2 reads SVGIG (reference sequence). V lost 1 base and J lost 0, with 6 bases in between. In DNA, the CDR3 is TGTGCCTGGAGTGAACCCCCTAACTATGGCTACACCTTC. This encodes CAWSEPPNYGYTF.

The genes are TRBV10-3 and TRBJ2-6, with TRBD2 as a possible D gene (5 bases). The germline V and J ends were trimmed by 8 bases and 2 bases, with 10 bases remaining between them. CDR1 and CDR2 from the germline V gene are ENHRY and SYGVKD. CDR3 length equals 14 residues. CDR3 sequence: CAIPPGTGANVLTF. CDR3 in DNA: TGTGCCATCCCACCGGGAACTGGGGCCAACGTCCTGACTTTC.

The chain is built from TRBV23-1 and TRBJ2-5, with D maybe TRBD2 (5 bases). TRBV23-1 is placed among ORFs of uncertain function. The CDR3 is made up of 16 amino acids. V shed 10 bases and J shed 5 bases, with 26 bases lying between them. The CDR3 protein is CATRSSNEVRGETQYF. In DNA form, the CDR3 reads TGCGCCACCAGATCTTCCAACGAGGTAAGAGGGGAGACCCAGTACTTC.

J is TRBJ1-1 and V is TRBV14; D gene ambiguous. V shed 2 bases and J shed 5 bases, with 18 bases lying between them. The CDR3 loop spans 16 amino acids. Germline values: CDR1 SGHDN, CDR2 FVKESK. CDR3 region: CASSQWRGDGETEAFF. The DNA for the CDR3 is TGTGCCAGCAGCCAATGGCGCGGCGATGGGGAGACTGAAGCTTTCTTT.

J is TRBJ2-3 and V is TRBV5-1; 16 positions agree with TRBD2. Germline V gives CDR1 SGHRS, CDR2 YFSETQ. This CDR3 comprises 17 residues. J lost 5 bases, V lost 5 bases, and 8 bases had no gene match. Written as DNA, the CDR3 is TGCGCCAGCAGTACCGGGACTAGCGGGGGGGCCATAGATACGCAGTATTTT. This encodes CASSTGTSGGAIDTQYF.

The V and J genes are TRBV7-2 and TRBJ1-1, with 8 bases identical to TRBD1. The length of the CDR3 is 15 residues. After removal of 4 bases from V and 1 base from J, the junction contained 5 bases not matched to a gene. The germline V gene encodes CDR1 SGHTA and CDR2 FQGNSA. In DNA form, the CDR3 reads TGTGCCAGCAGCTCCCAGGGGGCTAAGAACACTGAAGCTTTCTTT. Protein: CASSSQGAKNTEAFF.

V and J are TRBV5-4 and TRBJ1-1; D possibly corresponds to TRBD1 (6 bases). The CDR3 spans 16 residues. V shed 4 bases and J shed 0 bases, with 16 bases lying between them. In germline, CDR1 is SGHNT, CDR2 YYREEE (reference sequence). The CDR3 DNA follows: TGTGCCAGCAGCCGACGCGGGGGGGCCATGAACACTGAAGCTTTCTTT. Translation gives CASSRRGGAMNTEAFF.

The chain recombines TRBV10-3 with TRBJ2-3, with D unclear. V was shortened by 0 bases and J by 5 bases, with 3 bases between the two germline ends. This CDR3 is 12 amino acids long. From germline, CDR1 is ENHRY and CDR2 SYGVKD. CDR3 protein: CAISESKDTQYF. The CDR3 coding sequence is TGTGCCATCAGTGAGTCGAAAGATACGCAGTATTTT.

The chain employs TRBV23-1 and TRBJ1-6; D uncertain. TRBV23-1 is an ORF; its function is uncertain. The CDR3 is 18 residues long. Trimming pared 0 bases from V and 9 bases from J, leaving 21 bases between. The CDR3 sequence is CASSQSLTHIPRSSPLHF. CDR3 sequence (DNA): TGCGCCAGCAGTCAATCTCTTACGCACATTCCCCGCAGTTCACCCCTCCACTTT.

The chain has TRBV5-4 and TRBJ2-2; the match to TRBD2 covers 7 bases. Per germline, CDR1 SGHNT and CDR2 YYREEE (reference sequence). The CDR3 runs to 16 residues. The V gene end was trimmed by 3 bases and the J gene end by 3 bases; junction bases not matched to a gene: 8. CDR3 nucleotides: TGTGCCAGCAGCTCCCGGGGGGTGGTAGACACCGGGGAGCTGTTTTTT. It translates to CASSSRGVVDTGELFF.

V usage is TRBV5-1 and J usage is TRBJ1-1; no clear D gene. Germline lookup yields CDR1 SGHRS and CDR2 YFSETQ. The CDR3 is 14 residues long. V lost 2 bases, J lost 1 base, and 9 bases lay in between. The CDR3 protein is CASSFFDANTEAFF. The CDR3 nucleotides are TGCGCCAGCAGCTTCTTTGACGCGAACACTGAAGCTTTCTTT.